This TCR beta chain was captured in a study of T-cell memory formation after mild COVID-19. TCRdb independently ran MiXCR on the 5' RACE reads; one entry per CDR3 protein. The repertoire holds approximately 50,000 distinct CDR3 sequences, with approximately 9% as singletons. For this clonotype: The junction departs from germline at one end; a sequencing error may be responsible.

The CDR3 spans 13 residues. The TCR comes from an adult woman who had mild COVID-19 (a few samples of this study predate the infection). Cell type and time point are not known. V usage is TRBV12-3 or TRBV12-4 and J usage is TRBJ1-5; no definite D call. Specimen: PBMCs or a T cell subset sorted from them (not recorded which). CDR3 coding DNA: TGTGCCAGCAGTTCAAATAGCGATCAGCCCCAGCATTTT. Residues: CASSSNSDQPQHF.